The rows below give T cell receptor beta chains drawn from one sample of a study of T-cell memory formation after mild COVID-19. TCRdb recomputed calls from the 5' RACE reads with MiXCR, one row per CDR3 protein. The sample lists more than 80,000 distinct CDR3 sequences, 9.5% to 15% occurring once. The material sequenced was PBMCs or a T cell subset sorted from them (not recorded which). The receptors come from an adult woman who had mild COVID-19 (a few samples of this study predate the infection). Cell type and time point are not known. The CDR3 runs from the conserved cysteine through the conserved F or W. A D gene is named only where the DNA matches it firmly. Size tells how often a clone was seen (once, few, many) or the class of an expanded clone, and some rows leave it out.

j_call v_call clone_size d_call cdr3_nt cdr3_aa
TRBJ2-7 TRBV4-3 - - TGCGCCAGCAGCCAAGGGGCGACAGGTGAGACCTACGAGCAGTACTTC CASSQGATGETYEQYF
TRBJ2-7 TRBV5-4 few TRBD1 TGTGCCAGCAGCTTGGCCGGGGACAGGGTTTACTACGAGCAGTACTTC CASSLAGDRVYYEQYF
TRBJ2-7 TRBV20-1 - TRBD1 TGCAGTGCTAGAGCCAGGGGGTTTTACGAGCAGTACTTC CSARARGFYEQYF
TRBJ2-7 TRBV29-1 many TRBD1 TGCAGCGTTGATGGACAGGGGGATATCGAGCAGTACTTC CSVDGQGDIEQYF
TRBJ2-7 TRBV6-5 many - TGTGCCAGCACCGACGGGTCCTACGAGCAGTACTTC CASTDGSYEQYF
TRBJ2-5 TRBV7-2 few - TGTGCCAGCAGCTTATACGGAAGGGAGCAAGAGACCCAGTACTTC CASSLYGREQETQYF
TRBJ2-1 TRBV5-1 once TRBD2 TGCGCCAGCAGCTTGCTAGCGGGGGATGAGCAGTTCTTC CASSLLAGDEQFF
TRBJ1-2 TRBV7-9 few - TGTGCCAGCAGCGAAGCCCCGGGGGAAGGCAATGGCTACACCTTC CASSEAPGEGNGYTF
TRBJ2-7 TRBV7-6 few - TGTGCCAGCAGCTTAGAGGCCGTCTACGAGCAGTACTTC CASSLEAVYEQYF
TRBJ2-7 TRBV12-3/TRBV12-4 many - TGTGCCAGCAGTTTAGCGGGGGTCTCCTACGAGCAGTACTTC CASSLAGVSYEQYF
TRBJ1-2 TRBV27 many TRBD1 TGTGCCAGCAGTCCACAGGGGGTTGGTTATGGCTACACCTTC CASSPQGVGYGYTF
TRBJ2-7 TRBV20-1 few - TGCAGTGTCAGGGTTTACGAGCAGTACTTC CSVRVYEQYF
TRBJ1-1 TRBV29-1 - TRBD1 TGCAGCGTTGAACCGACAGGGCGGGGCACTGAAGCTTTCTTT CSVEPTGRGTEAFF
TRBJ2-7 TRBV6-5 - - TGTGCCAGCAGTTACTCGGCAGGGGGGTTATCCTACGAGCAGTACTTC CASSYSAGGLSYEQYF
TRBJ1-1 TRBV4-1 few - TGCGCCAGCAGCCAAGGGGGATCTGAAGCTTTCTTT CASSQGGSEAFF
TRBJ2-1 TRBV7-3 - - TGTGCCAGCAGCCGCGAGTTGGGTTATGAGCAGTTCTTC CASSRELGYEQFF
TRBJ1-1 TRBV29-1 - TRBD1 TGCAGCACTACAGGGGTGAACACTGAAGCTTTCTTT CSTTGVNTEAFF
TRBJ2-1 TRBV29-1 few TRBD2 TGCAGCGTTGCCCGGGACTACACCGCCTACAATGAGCAGTTCTTC CSVARDYTAYNEQFF